The 7 T cell receptor beta chains presented below share a single source sample, sequenced in a study of monozygotic twins with inflammatory bowel disease. TCRdb reanalyzed the 5' RACE reads and collapses them to one entry per CDR3 protein, without DNA. Its table records more than 300,000 distinct CDR3 sequences. Sample: blood. The receptors were sampled from a human donor with ulcerative colitis or Crohn's disease, or a healthy co-twin of an affected twin (not recorded which).

CDR3 residues: CASSSDSYNEQFF. The V call is TRBV5-4, the J call TRBJ2-1; the D call from TCRdb, TRBD1, cannot be confirmed without DNA. The CDR3 spans 13 residues. CDR1 is SGHNT and CDR2 is YYREEE in the germline V gene (reference sequence).

The chain carries TRBV12-3 or TRBV12-4 and TRBJ2-3; TCRdb outputs TRBD2, but without DNA this stays unchecked. The CDR3 is 16 residues long. The CDR3 sequence: CASSSRLAGFSDTQYF.

The genes are TRBV11-2 and TRBJ1-5; TCRdb's assignment of TRBD1 cannot be checked, as there is no DNA. This CDR3 region has 15 residues. Germline CDR1 is SGHAT and CDR2 is FQNNGV. The CDR3 is CASSLESGGFMSQHF. Full variable domain (missing parts from reference TRBV11-2 and TRBJ1-5): EAGVAQSPRYKIIEKRQSVAFWCNPISGHATLYWYQQILGQGPKLLIQFQNNGVVDDSQLPKDRFSAERLKGVDSTLKIQPAKLEDSAVYLCASSLESGGFMSQHFGDGTRLSIL.

The chain is built from TRBV27 and TRBJ2-5; TCRdb names TRBD2, which stays unverified in the absence of DNA. Germline-derived CDR1 and CDR2 are MNHEY and SMNVEV (reference sequence). The CDR3 length is 15 residues. CDR3 in amino acids: CASSLVGPYQETQYF.

The rearrangement uses TRBV20-1 and TRBJ1-2; without DNA, the TCRdb call of TRBD1 cannot be checked. Germline-derived CDR1 and CDR2 are DFQATT and SNEGSKA (reference sequence). The CDR3 covers 14 residues. The CDR3 here is CSARPTGGGYGYTF.

This chain links TRBV4-3 with TRBJ2-7; TCRdb's D call of TRBD1 is untestable without DNA. Germline loops: CDR1 LGHNA, CDR2 YSLEER. This CDR3 spans 16 amino acids. The CDR3 sequence: CASSQDWGQGSYEQYF.

V usage is TRBV12-3 or TRBV12-4 and J usage is TRBJ1-3. This CDR3 is 15 amino acids long. Here the CDR3 reads CASSSPGRSGNTIYF.